Sequencing of this TCR beta chain was carried out in a study of PD-1 blockade in classical Hodgkin lymphoma. Findings and limits, study-wide: Possible causes of repertoire differences, disease activity or prior therapy, remain undefined.

Germline V gene data show CDR1 as SGHRS and CDR2 as YFSETQ. V lost 0 bases to trimming and J lost 3 bases; unmatched junction nucleotides: 7. The CDR3 has 17 amino acids. The protocol was immunoSEQ multiplex PCR, while the TCRdb copy is restricted to in-frame clones and leaves out a portion. The profile shows around 32,000 clones, about 88% of them singletons. Noted time point: newly diagnosed, previously untreated cHL patient sample. Magnetic depletion of unwanted cells isolated CD4+ T cells from thawed PBMCs. The comparison group had newly diagnosed, previously untreated classical Hodgkin lymphoma. As concerns this clone: As yet, its antigen is unknown.

The origin of this receptor is a human donor with classical Hodgkin lymphoma. The chain couples TRBV5-1 to TRBJ2-3, with 10 bases aligning to TRBD2. Sequencing was done on a sample of CD4+ T cells from blood. The CDR3 DNA reads as TGCGCCAGCAGCTTGGCGGCTAGCGGGGGCGTGACAGATACGCAGTATTTT. Translating it yields CASSLAASGGVTDTQYF.